This T cell receptor (beta chain) comes out of a study of blood T cells in healthy people across ages. Next came a second PCR, run for about 6 to 11 cycles, which used a sample-barcoded 5' primer along with a J-beta primer mix. The template-switch adaptor, which had 12 random nucleotides, put a tag on each cDNA molecule. TCRdb used MiXCR to reprocess the 5' RACE reads, holding one entry per CDR3 protein. The sample consists of roughly 1.5 million distinct CDR3 sequences, 42% of them appearing once. The study, taken as a whole, reports: Not knowing donor CMV status may have confounded expanded clonotype changes. The study regarded diversity estimates from one million T cells as underestimates.

The CDR3 has 12 amino acids. Germline V lookup: CDR1 SNHLY, CDR2 FYNNEI. The junction had 7 bases not matched to a gene; V was cut back by 2 bases and J by 13 bases. There are a few counts of this clonotype. Antigen unknown. The sample was blood. The TCR comes from a woman between 18 and 30 years old in good health. V gene TRBV2 combines with J gene TRBJ1-2, with 7 nucleotides matching TRBD1. Here the CDR3 DNA reads TGTGCCAGCAGTGAAACTGAGGGGGCTTGCACCTTC. Translating gives CASSETEGACTF.